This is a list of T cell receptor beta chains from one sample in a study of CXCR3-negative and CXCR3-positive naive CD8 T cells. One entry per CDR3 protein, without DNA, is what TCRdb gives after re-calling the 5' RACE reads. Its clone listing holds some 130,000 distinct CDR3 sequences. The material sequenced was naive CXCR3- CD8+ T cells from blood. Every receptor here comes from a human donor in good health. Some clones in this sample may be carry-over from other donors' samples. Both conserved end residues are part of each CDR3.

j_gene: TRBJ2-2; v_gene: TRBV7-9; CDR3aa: CASSPPLPGLAENTGELFF
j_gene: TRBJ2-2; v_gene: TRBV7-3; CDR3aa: CASSPYGGSGELFF
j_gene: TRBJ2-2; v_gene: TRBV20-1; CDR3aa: CSARVTGDTGELFF
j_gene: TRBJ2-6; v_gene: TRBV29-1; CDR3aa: CSVMGPSGANVLTF
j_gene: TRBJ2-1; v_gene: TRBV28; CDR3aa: CASSLSLSGRAIYNEQFF
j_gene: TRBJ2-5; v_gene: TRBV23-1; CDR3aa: CASSQPPGGHQETQYF
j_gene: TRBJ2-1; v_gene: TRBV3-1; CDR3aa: CASSQDKGGFFANEQFF
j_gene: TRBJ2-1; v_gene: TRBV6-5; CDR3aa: CASSPRDSPYNEQFF
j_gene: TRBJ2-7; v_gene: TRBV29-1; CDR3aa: CSVFYPVAYEQYF
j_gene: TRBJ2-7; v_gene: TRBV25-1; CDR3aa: CASSDEGTSYEQYF
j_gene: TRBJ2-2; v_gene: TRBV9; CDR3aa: CASSRPPGNTGELFF
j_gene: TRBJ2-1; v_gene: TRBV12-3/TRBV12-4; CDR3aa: CASSPPGANEQFF
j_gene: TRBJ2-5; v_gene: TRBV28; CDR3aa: CASSFTQTGIQETQYF
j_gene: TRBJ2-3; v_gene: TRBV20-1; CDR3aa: CSARASTDTQYF
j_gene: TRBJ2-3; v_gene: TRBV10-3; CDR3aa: CAISEGLAGGNTQYF
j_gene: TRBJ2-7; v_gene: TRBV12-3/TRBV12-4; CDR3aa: CASSLSGTGYHEQYF
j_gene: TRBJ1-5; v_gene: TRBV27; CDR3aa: CATRGGINQPQHF
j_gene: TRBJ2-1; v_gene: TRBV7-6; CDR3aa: CASSEGPNRAFSEQFF
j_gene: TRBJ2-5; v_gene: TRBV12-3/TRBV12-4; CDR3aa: CASSLGLQETQYF
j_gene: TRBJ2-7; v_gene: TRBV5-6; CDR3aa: CASSWGLAGPFSYEQYF
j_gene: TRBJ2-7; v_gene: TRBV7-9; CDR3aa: CASSLQSYEQYF
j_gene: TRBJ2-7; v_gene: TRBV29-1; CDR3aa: CSVEDPLQGTPYEQYF
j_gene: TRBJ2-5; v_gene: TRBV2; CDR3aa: CATSGTGSQETQYF
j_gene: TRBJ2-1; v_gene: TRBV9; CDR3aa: CASSRVGDSSYNEQFF
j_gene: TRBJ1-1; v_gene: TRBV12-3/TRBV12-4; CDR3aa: CASSSVDREGTEAFF
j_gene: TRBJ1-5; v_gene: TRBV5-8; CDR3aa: CASSLALQGSQPQHF
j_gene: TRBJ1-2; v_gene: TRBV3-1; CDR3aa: CASSQVRVMDGYTF
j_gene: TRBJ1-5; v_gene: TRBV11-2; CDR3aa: CASSSSPGGSNQPQHF
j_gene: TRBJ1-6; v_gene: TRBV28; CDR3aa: CASSERNSNSPLHF
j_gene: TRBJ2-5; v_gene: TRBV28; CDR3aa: CASAESETQYF
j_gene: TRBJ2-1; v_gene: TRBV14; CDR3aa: CASSPGRYNEQFF